The 5 T cell receptor beta chains in this list originate from one sample, sequenced in a study of graft-versus-host responses after intestinal transplantation. The assay was immunoSEQ multiplex PCR, and TCRdb's table has in-frame clones only and misses some. There are approximately 50,000 clones in the sample; around nine tenths occur only once, and 1.6% lies in the top ten. Sequenced here: PBMCs, sampled 26 days after transplant. The source is a human patient who received an intestinal transplant, so some T cells may come from the graft donor.

The chain carries TRBV2 and TRBJ2-7; TRBD2 might be the D (5 bases). Germline-derived CDR1 and CDR2 are SNHLY and FYNNEI. The V end was cut by 8 bases, the J end by 3 bases, with 20 bases between. CDR3 length: 15 residues. CDR3 sequence reads: CASARSSVRRYEQYF. The CDR3 DNA reads as TGTGCCAGCGCCCGAAGTAGCGTTCGGCGCTACGAGCAGTACTTC.

The count of this clone is one. The chain employs TRBV15 and TRBJ2-1; 10 bases are shared with TRBD2. V lost 2 bases and J lost 2; bases outside the gene matches: 6. The CDR3 runs to 17 residues. CDR1 is LNHNV, CDR2 YYDKDF, per germline (reference sequence). The CDR3 loop reads CATSRRLAGATYNEQFF. DNA of the CDR3: TGTGCCACCAGCAGACGACTAGCGGGTGCTACCTACAATGAGCAGTTCTTC.

V gene TRBV9 combines with J gene TRBJ2-5; 8 bases match TRBD2. Trimming at V came to 0 bases and at J to 2 bases, leaving 6 bases not matched to a gene. The CDR3 length is 16 residues. Per germline, CDR1 SGDLS and CDR2 YYNGEE. The CDR3, as DNA: TGTGCCAGCAGCGTAGGAAACGGGGGGGGACAAGAGACCCAGTACTTC. Amino acids: CASSVGNGGGQETQYF.

This clone was observed a single time. This rearrangement joins TRBV28 to TRBJ1-1, with D perhaps matching TRBD1 (5 bases). The CDR3 sequence is 14 residues long. CDR1 and CDR2 (germline): MDHEN, SYDVKM. Trimming shortened V by 6 bases and J by 1 base, and 12 bases separated the two germline ends. CDR3 DNA: TGTGCCAGCAGGGTGACGGGGGAGAACACTGAAGCTTTCTTT. It is translated as CASRVTGENTEAFF. Drawing the rest from reference TRBV28 and TRBJ1-1, the complete variable domain is DVKVTQSSRYLVKRTGEKVFLECVQDMDHENMFWYRQDPGLGLRLIYFSYDVKMKEKGDIPEGYSVSREKKERFSLILESASTNQTSMYLCASRVTGENTEAFFGQGTRLTVV.

This chain joins TRBV6-1 and TRBJ1-5; 9 bases are a match to TRBD1. The germline CDR1 and CDR2 sequences are MNHNS and SASEGT. The CDR3 consists of 14 residues. V lost 6 bases to trimming and J lost 5 bases; unmatched junction nucleotides: 5. Written as DNA, the CDR3 is TGTGCCAGCAGGGGGACAGGGATTGATCAGCCCCAGCATTTT. It is translated as CASRGTGIDQPQHF.